This entry is about one T cell receptor (beta chain). Its matching antigen is unknown. Libraries were prepared by immunoSEQ multiplex PCR; TCRdb keeps only in-frame clonotypes and omits some of them. The profile shows 130,000 or so clones, 92% of them singletons. From germline, CDR1 is SGHDN and CDR2 FVKESK. The CDR3 is 14 amino acids. Deletions cut 1 base from V and 2 bases from J, with 8 bases between. The data were taken from a study of T cell responses to AZD1222 COVID-19 vaccine. Findings of the study overall: Unmutated regions of variants are reportedly targeted by nearly half of spike-specific TCRs. The sample set comprised mostly white British donors with more females, and clonal diversity was possibly underestimated. Across spike, vaccine-associated CD4 TCRs were found, dominant at 160-218 and 743-854.

This clonotype was sampled from an adult in good health. Material: peripheral blood, obtained on day 0 of AZD1222 vaccination. The J gene is TRBJ1-2, the V gene TRBV14; unclear D gene. This CDR3 is CASSQVAANYGYTF. As DNA, the CDR3 is TGTGCCAGCAGCCAAGTCGCAGCGAACTATGGCTACACCTTC.